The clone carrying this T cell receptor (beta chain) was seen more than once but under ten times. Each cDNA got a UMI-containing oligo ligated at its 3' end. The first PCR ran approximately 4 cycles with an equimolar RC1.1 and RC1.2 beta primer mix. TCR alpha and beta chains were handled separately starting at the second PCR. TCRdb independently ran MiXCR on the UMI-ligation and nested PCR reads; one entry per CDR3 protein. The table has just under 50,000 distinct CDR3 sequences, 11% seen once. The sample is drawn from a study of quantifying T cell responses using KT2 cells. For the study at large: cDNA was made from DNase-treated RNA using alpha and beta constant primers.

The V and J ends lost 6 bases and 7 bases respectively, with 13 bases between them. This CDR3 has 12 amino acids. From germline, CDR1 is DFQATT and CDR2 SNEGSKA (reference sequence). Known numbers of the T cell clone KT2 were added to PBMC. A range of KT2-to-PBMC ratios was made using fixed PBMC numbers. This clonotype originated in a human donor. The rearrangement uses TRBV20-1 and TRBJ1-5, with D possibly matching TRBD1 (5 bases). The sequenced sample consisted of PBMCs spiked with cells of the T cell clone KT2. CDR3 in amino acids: CSAREVGQPQHF. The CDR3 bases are TGCAGTGCCAGGGAGGTAGGCCAGCCCCAGCATTTT.